Here is one T cell receptor beta chain with its context. These data come from a study of T-cell reconstitution after alpha-beta-depleted transplantation in children. The library targeted TCRbeta and was prepared with unique molecular identifiers. TCRdb re-analysed the PCR reads in MiXCR, keeping a single row per CDR3 protein. The table shows some 140,000 distinct CDR3 sequences, with around a tenth occurring only once. Deletions cut 7 bases from V and 4 bases from J, with 14 bases between. The CDR3 length is 14 residues. The starting material was PBMCs, mostly from graft donor cells, obtained 180 days after TCRalphabeta/CD19-depleted stem cell transplant. The TCR was taken from a girl under three years old who had a stem cell transplant for combined immunodeficiency, so the T cells may come from the graft donor. This chain connects TRBV12-3 or TRBV12-4 to TRBJ2-1; D is undetermined. The CDR3 DNA is TGTGCCAGCACACACGACGGACGATACAATGAGCAGTTCTTC. Translation: CASTHDGRYNEQFF.